This T cell receptor (beta chain) was documented in a study of cytomegalovirus exposure and HLA in healthy donors (dated by TCRdb to about 2017). Regarding the study in general: According to an earlier analysis of a few hundred of the donors, about 179 million T cells yielded 95 million to 140 million unique TCR beta sequences and less than 300 Gb of sequence data. Approximately 310 gigabases of sequencing data and approximately 80 million unique TCR sequences were included in an early release covering 550 to 650 HLA-typed donors. The genetic ancestry cluster associated with self-reported Caucasian donors included about four fifths of the roughly 390 genotyped donors. The study aimed to test whether cataloging public T cell receptors could reveal signatures of past pathogen exposure. The study used immunosequencing to profile the T cell repertoires of approximately 690 subjects and linked those repertoires to cytomegalovirus serostatus. In addition to the first cohort of approximately 670 subjects, a separate validation cohort of over 90 different subjects was used. To predict cytomegalovirus infection status, the study combined high-throughput TCR immunosequencing, statistical association of individual TCRs with disease status, and machine learning. A later analysis re-examined previously published TCR beta repertoires from more than 600 donors and added high-resolution HLA genotyping to investigate patterns of TCR occurrence. The later analysis used no new phenotypic data to find candidate immune exposures, relying instead on TCR beta sequences and their occurrence across donors. An earlier analysis of approximately 500 of the donors applied high-throughput TCR beta sequencing to assess whether each TCR beta V gene segment acted as functional or pseudogenic. Donor age, sex, ethnicity and CMV serostatus were compiled together with the repertoire data. Genome-wide SNP genotypes for about three fifths of the roughly 670 donors were used in a later genetic analysis, which treated that subset as a discovery cohort. All discovery cohort repertoires had been generated on a single sequencing platform. Class I and class II HLA loci were covered by the typing at four-digit resolution. Typing coverage varied by locus: roughly 629-640 donors for A, B, C, DRB1 and DQB1; 522 for DQA1; about 600 for DPA1; about 450 for DPB1. About 5 DR-DQ haplotypes were handled as single units for association and clustering, since linkage in the cohort was strong. Among roughly 400 genotyped donors of the cohort, an average of approximately 240,000 unique TCR beta nucleotide sequences were sequenced per donor, about a sixth of them non-productive.

Here is what the overall study found, with its caveats: Cytomegalovirus status was reported to be diagnosed by the classifier with high specificity and sensitivity in both the original and validation cohorts. Some IMGT-functional V segments, including TRBV6-2 and TRBV6-3, could not be told apart with the 87-base-pair reads, so those segments were excluded. Compared with the approximately 600-donor mean, donors in an Asian-associated ancestry cluster had fewer N-insertions in productive TCRs, according to a later genetic analysis. Broadly in line with IMGT annotations, most TCR beta V segments showed up in productive rearrangements about 87% or about 30% of the time in an earlier analysis of several hundred of the donors. Immune exposure information for the cohort was limited to CMV serostatus. In a later genetic analysis, a missense DCLRE1C variant was associated with V-gene and J-gene trimming of TCR beta chains, and the association was replicated in an independent cohort. Most TCR sequences were observed very rarely across donors, whereas some public TCRs were present in many individuals. Several of the top co-occurrence clusters appeared to be linked to parvovirus B19, influenza, CMV and Epstein-Barr virus, according to a later analysis. In a later analysis, 16,951 TCR beta sequences were associated with specific HLA alleles at a false discovery rate of 0.05. A later analysis found that most CMV-associated TCR beta chains appeared HLA-restricted, with HLA associations seemingly driven largely by CMV exposure. Sequencing depth was assumed to be roughly uniform across donors in the presence/absence analyses, though that assumption may not hold. In the study, 150 to 200 TCR beta chains were listed as associated with cytomegalovirus. HLA typing was unavailable for some donors at each locus, so association tests used only the typed subset. A further reported finding was that TCR beta sequences accurately predicted the HLA-A and HLA-B alleles for most subjects in the first cohort. In a later analysis, HLA-associated TCR beta chains were found to be more clonally expanded and to have lower generation probabilities than equally common non-associated chains. Correlated functional status among segregating V segments might reflect linkage disequilibrium, but an unknown experimental factor could not be ruled out. Strong co-occurrence of HLA alleles, especially DR and DQ, made assigning TCR associations to individual alleles difficult. The authors suggested that the approach could potentially be extended to other disease states and immunological phenotypes. In vitro tests confirmed that a few of the cytomegalovirus-associated TCR beta chains recognize cytomegalovirus antigens. In a later analysis, the rate of TCR association differed among HLA loci, with DRB1 alleles having the most associated TCRs and HLA-C alleles having the fewest. A cluster of highly shared sequence variants was judged likely to represent a technical artifact of the sequencing pipeline. Because counts were too low, around 18 rarely observed V segments, including chromosome 9 orphons, were left out of the earlier analysis of some 640 of the donors. Only TCR beta chains were sequenced in this cohort, and the absence of alpha or paired-chain data limited detectable features.

The CDR3 has 16 amino acids, counting the end cysteine and phenylalanine. Only CDR3 DNA remains: 48 bases, in frame from the first base. Between the V and J ends, shortened by 0 bases and 0 bases respectively, the junction contains 11 bases. In the germline V gene, CDR1 corresponds to LGHNA and CDR2 to YSLEER. In total, 500 to 700 healthy bone marrow donors made up the cohort. All cohort members were sampled while nominally healthy, although unrecorded immune exposures were likely present. CMV serostatus was recorded as positive for some 300 and negative for about 50% of the 666 cohort members, whereas no CMV serostatus was recorded for the donor in question. A peripheral blood sample was provided by each donor, and peripheral blood mononuclear cells were used for TCR beta sequencing. Genomic DNA was extracted from the blood cell samples with the Qiagen DNeasy Blood Extraction Kit. The method was the immunoSEQ multiplex PCR assay. The multiplex PCR relied on a mix of 60 forward primers for TCR Vbeta segments and 13 reverse primers for TCR Jbeta segments. Amplification of the CDR3 region of rearranged TCR beta genes was performed with a multiplex PCR assay on genomic DNA. The amplified TCR beta libraries were sequenced on the Illumina HiSeq System as 87-base-pair reads. The paper's processing steps were these. A later analysis counted about 82 million unique TCR beta chains across the approximately 700 repertoires, and 10 million to 11 million of these chains were shared by at least two donors. Raw reads were error-corrected and collapsed into unique sequences by a nearest-neighbor algorithm in which closely related sequences were merged to remove PCR and sequencing errors. V, D and J gene segments were assigned by aligning CDR3 sequences to IMGT reference sequences. Each retained sequence needed at least a six-nucleotide match to both a V gene segment and a J gene segment. A rearrangement counted as productive if the CDR3 had no stop codons and remained in frame with V and J, and every other rearrangement counted as non-productive. Following IMGT convention, CDR3 was defined as the stretch from the second conserved V-encoded cysteine up to the conserved J-encoded phenylalanine. The earlier analysis of fewer than 750 of the donors excluded sequences that lacked an unambiguous match to a single V gene segment. In an earlier analysis of approximately 590 of the donors, V segments were called functional above 56.7% productive rearrangements and were called segregating when the between-donor standard deviation exceeded 5%. A statistical classification framework was built for diagnosing cytomegalovirus status from the catalog of TCR beta chain sequences. V and J gene assignment, in a later analysis, came from comparing TCR nucleotide sequences with IMGT/GENE-DB human TR gene sequences. In a later analysis, CDR3 sequences and most-parsimonious VDJ recombination scenarios were assigned using the TCRdist pipeline. In a later analysis, every TCR beta chain was defined by the combination of its CDR3 amino acid sequence and its V-gene family, and reads without a unique V-gene family were dropped. To address suspected cross-contamination and a sequencing artifact, a later analysis removed under 600 highly shared, low-generation-probability nucleotide sequences. In a later analysis, a clonal expansion index was calculated for each public chain from normalized within-repertoire ranks of inferred template counts. A later analysis computed generation probabilities with a VDJ recombination model fitted to out-of-frame rearrangements, and checked the results against IGoR. A later analysis scored TCR-TCR, TCR-HLA and TCR-CMV co-occurrence with hypergeometric tests, applying a repertoire-size bias correction to TCR pairs. To estimate false discovery rates, a later analysis permuted the HLA or CMV assignments 20 times. In a later analysis, co-occurring TCRs were grouped using DBSCAN, with TCRdist sequence similarity added in when clustering inside HLA-allele-positive subsets. For co-occurrence clustering, repertoires with fewer than 30,000 or more than 120,000 public chains were excluded, along with five repertoires with anomalous nucleotide sharing. The source is immuneACCESS, and TCRdb retained only in-frame sequences with V and J called. Part of the clones is not carried over; for the studies checked, unresolved V genes explain less than half of this, and the remainder is unexplained. V, J and clone size were drawn from that table, and D and trimming were deduced from the DNA. This sample has approximately 100,000 clones in its table, and around two thirds of those were observed once. The top ten constitute 2% to 2.5% of the sample.

Worth noting for this clone: Its antigen target is currently unknown. Base qualities are not at hand, and no much larger clone is one base apart.

This clonotype was obtained from a human donor in good health. The source material was PBMCs. Recombination connected TRBV4-3 to TRBJ1-1, with no confidently assigned D gene. The CDR3 reads as follows: CASSQDRGRMNTEAFF. The nucleotide sequence reads as follows: TGCGCCAGCAGCCAAGATCGAGGGCGGATGAACACTGAAGCTTTCTTT.